The source of this T cell receptor (beta chain) is a study of T cell repertoires in cytomegalovirus infection. Study-level points and caveats: There were carriers of CMV plus the relevant HLA, and cumulative public TCR beta family frequency identified them. Dominating the ex vivo response were HLA-C-restricted CMV-specific TCR beta clonotypes.

The CDR3 length is 12 residues. The germline gives CDR1 SNHLY, CDR2 FYNNEI. V dropped 8 bases and J dropped 9 bases, with 14 bases sitting between them. TCRdb itself ran the reads through MiXCR, one entry per CDR3 protein. The data show hundreds of thousands of distinct CDR3 sequences, with 10% to 12% seen just once and roughly 10% held by the top ten. A note on this clonotype: Antigen specificity is unknown.

The sequence came from a human donor in good health (CMV status not recorded). Some clones in this sample may be carry-over from other donors' samples. The chain links TRBV2 to TRBJ2-1, with D perhaps TRBD1 or TRBD2 (5 bases each). Sequenced: PBMCs. The CDR3 nucleotides read TGTGCCAGCGGGCGAGGGGTCGGTGAGCAGTTCTTC. It specifies CASGRGVGEQFF.